These T cell receptor beta chains were read from a single sample in a study of blood T cell repertoires in COVID-19. Using immunoSEQ multiplex PCR, the repertoire was profiled, and TCRdb retains in-frame clones only, with some absent. The table has about 280,000 clones, around 85% seen once; the top ten hold approximately 5%. Sample: peripheral blood. The receptors derive from a man over 45 with active or convalescent COVID-19. CDR3s include the opening cysteine and the closing phenylalanine or tryptophan. D genes are given only for firm matches. The listing skips clone size in some rows; elsewhere it reads once, few, many or a size class.

cdr3_aa cdr3_nt d_call j_call v_call clone_size
CASSIANRILLGGNQPQHF TGTGCCAGTAGTATAGCGAACAGGATCCTGTTAGGTGGCAATCAGCCCCAGCATTTT - TRBJ1-5 TRBV19 -
CASSLRPQRREDTQYF TGTGCCAGCAGCCTCCGGCCCCAGCGGAGGGAGGATACGCAGTATTTT - TRBJ2-3 TRBV7-2 -
CASSFVTGSAGELFF TGTGCCAGCAGCTTCGTGACAGGGTCAGCCGGGGAGCTGTTTTTT TRBD1 TRBJ2-2 TRBV11-3 -
CATSDPSPKETQYF TGTGCCACCAGTGATCCGAGTCCCAAAGAGACCCAGTACTTC - TRBJ2-5 TRBV24-1 -
CASTPPPAGFTGELFF TGTGCCAGCACCCCACCCCCGGCGGGATTTACCGGGGAGCTGTTTTTT - TRBJ2-2 TRBV5-5 -
CAISVPGQEAFF TGTGCCATCAGTGTACCGGGACAGGAAGCTTTCTTT TRBD1 TRBJ1-1 TRBV10-3 -
CASSAESSQHF TGTGCCAGCAGTGCCGAGTCGTCCCAGCATTTT - TRBJ1-5 TRBV28 -
CASSPAGLQETQYF TGTGCCAGCTCACCGGCGGGACTACAAGAGACCCAGTACTTC TRBD2 TRBJ2-5 TRBV18 -
CASSPPNSGDSSYNEQFF TGTGCCAGCTCACCACCAAATAGCGGAGATAGCTCCTACAATGAGCAGTTCTTC - TRBJ2-1 TRBV18 -
CASSGRLREETQYF TGTGCCAGCAGTGGACGACTGAGGGAAGAGACCCAGTACTTC - TRBJ2-5 TRBV2 -
CATSDPLGGADTQYF TGTGCCACCAGTGATCCGTTAGGGGGGGCAGATACGCAGTATTTT - TRBJ2-3 TRBV24-1 -
CASSLGALGGAREQYF TGCGCCAGCAGCTTGGGGGCCCTCGGTGGGGCGCGCGAGCAGTACTTC - TRBJ2-7 TRBV5-1 -
CSVEWAGSSDTQYF TGCAGCGTTGAGTGGGCGGGATCCTCAGATACGCAGTATTTT - TRBJ2-3 TRBV29-1 -
CASTPEGHYYGYTF TGTGCCAGTACCCCTGAGGGACACTACTATGGCTACACCTTC - TRBJ1-2 TRBV19 -
CASSPEGDSFDEQFF TGTGCCAGCTCACCAGAGGGGGACAGTTTCGATGAGCAGTTCTTC TRBD1 TRBJ2-1 TRBV18 -
CASQVGTGPYNEQFF TGTGCCAGTCAGGTGGGGACAGGCCCCTACAATGAGCAGTTCTTC TRBD1 TRBJ2-1 TRBV19 -
CASSVATGEGETQYF TGTGCCAGCAGCGTAGCGACAGGGGAGGGAGAGACCCAGTACTTC - TRBJ2-5 TRBV9 -
CASSLELRLGTEAFF TGTGCCAGCAGTCTGGAGCTTAGGCTCGGCACTGAAGCTTTCTTT - TRBJ1-1 TRBV5-4 -
CASSPRGGRANTGELFF TGTGCCAGCAGCCCCCGGGGAGGGAGGGCGAACACCGGGGAGCTGTTTTTT TRBD2 TRBJ2-2 TRBV9 -
CASSVEALAGETQYF TGTGCCAGCAGCGTAGAAGCGCTAGCGGGAGAGACCCAGTACTTC TRBD2 TRBJ2-5 TRBV9 -
CASRRGDVDTEAFF TGCGCCAGCAGACGCGGAGATGTCGACACTGAAGCTTTCTTT - TRBJ1-1 TRBV5-1 once
CASSQQWTGVEPQHF TGCGCCAGCAGCCAACAATGGACAGGGGTTGAGCCCCAGCATTTT TRBD1 TRBJ1-5 TRBV4-1 -
CASSEPGQGPNEQFF TGTGCCAGCAGTGAGCCGGGACAGGGTCCCAATGAGCAGTTCTTC TRBD1 TRBJ2-1 TRBV6-4 -
CASSTRDFSSGNTIYF TGTGCCAGTAGCACCAGGGACTTTTCCTCTGGAAACACCATATATTTT - TRBJ1-3 TRBV19 -
CASLPGLAFPAQYF TGTGCCAGCCTACCGGGACTAGCGTTTCCGGCGCAGTATTTT TRBD2 TRBJ2-3 TRBV6-4 -
CASSPLSSQFTGELFF TGTGCCAGCTCACCACTTTCTTCACAGTTCACCGGGGAGCTGTTTTTT - TRBJ2-2 TRBV18 -
CASSLTGSGANVLTF TGTGCCAGCAGTTTAACAGGGTCCGGGGCCAACGTCCTGACTTTC - TRBJ2-6 TRBV2 -
CASSLQGGGDTQYF TGTGCCAGCAGTTTACAGGGGGGTGGGGATACGCAGTATTTT TRBD1 TRBJ2-3 TRBV2 -
CAWSVVWLGANYGYTF TGTGCCTGGAGTGTGGTATGGCTGGGAGCTAACTATGGCTACACCTTC - TRBJ1-2 TRBV30 -
CASNPGQGLYGYTF TGTGCCAGCAACCCGGGACAGGGCCTCTATGGCTACACCTTC TRBD1 TRBJ1-2 TRBV27 -
CASTRGGDRGYGYTF TGTGCCAGCACCAGAGGTGGTGATCGGGGTTATGGCTACACCTTC - TRBJ1-2 TRBV25-1 -
CASSLPGAGNEQFF TGCGCCAGCAGCTTGCCGGGAGCTGGGAATGAGCAGTTCTTC - TRBJ2-1 TRBV5-1 -
CAWSGGGSLAYEQYF TGTGCCTGGAGTGGAGGCGGGAGTCTCGCCTACGAGCAGTACTTC TRBD2 TRBJ2-7 TRBV30 -
CASSQGLYNEQFF TGTGCCAGCAGCCAAGGTTTATACAATGAGCAGTTCTTC - TRBJ2-1 TRBV3-1/TRBV3-2 -
CASSVGGGAYEELFF TGTGCCAGCAGCGTAGGGGGAGGGGCGTACGAGGAGCTGTTTTTT TRBD2 TRBJ2-2 TRBV9 -
CAGSRQGAYEQYF TGTGCCGGAAGCCGACAGGGGGCTTACGAGCAGTACTTC TRBD1 TRBJ2-7 TRBV5-8 -
CSADRSGEQYF TGCAGCGCCGACCGTAGCGGGGAGCAGTACTTC TRBD2 TRBJ2-7 TRBV29-1 once
CATSSPGGREQFF TGTGCCACCAGCTCCCCGGGGGGACGAGAGCAGTTCTTC TRBD2 TRBJ2-1 TRBV15 -
CASNPGTSGSSRRETQYF TGTGCCTCCAACCCCGGGACTAGCGGGAGCTCCCGCCGGGAGACCCAGTACTTC TRBD2 TRBJ2-5 TRBV30 -
CASSQDRSASYEQYF TGCGCCAGCAGCCAAGATCGGAGCGCCTCCTACGAGCAGTACTTC - TRBJ2-7 TRBV4-1 -
CASSLSGHRIRSTYNEQFF TGTGCCAGCAGCTTATCGGGACACCGCATCCGGAGCACCTACAATGAGCAGTTCTTC - TRBJ2-1 TRBV7-2 -
CASSFLTGSGNTIYF TGTGCCAGCAGTTTTCTGACTGGGTCTGGAAACACCATATATTTT - TRBJ1-3 TRBV28 -
CASSSRDMPPWKQYF TGTGCCAGCAGTTCCCGGGACATGCCGCCGTGGAAGCAGTACTTC - TRBJ2-7 TRBV6-6 -
CASSARGGAVNTGELFF TGTGCCAGCAGCGCCCGGGGGGGGGCGGTTAACACCGGGGAGCTGTTTTTT TRBD2 TRBJ2-2 TRBV5-5 once
CSVRRGLAGDTQYF TGCAGCGTCAGAAGGGGACTAGCGGGAGATACGCAGTATTTT TRBD2 TRBJ2-3 TRBV29-1 few
CASSQGRAWGLGGELFF TGTGCCAGCAGCCAAGGGAGAGCGTGGGGACTCGGCGGGGAGCTGTTTTTT - TRBJ2-2 TRBV4-2 -
CASSPGTSNTGELFF TGTGCCAGCAGCCCCGGGACTTCGAACACCGGGGAGCTGTTTTTT - TRBJ2-2 TRBV5-4 -
CASSPGLAGGPSKNIQYF TGTGCCAGTAGTCCGGGACTAGCGGGAGGGCCGTCCAAAAACATTCAGTACTTC TRBD2 TRBJ2-4 TRBV19 -
CASSPSRQGADTQYF TGTGCCAGCAGCCCCTCTAGGCAGGGCGCAGATACGCAGTATTTT - TRBJ2-3 TRBV7-3 few
CASSIDTSGLAKNIQYF TGTGCCAGTAGTATAGATACTAGCGGGTTAGCCAAAAACATTCAGTACTTC TRBD2 TRBJ2-4 TRBV19 few
CASRVQGAKNIQYF TGTGCCAGTAGGGTACAGGGGGCCAAAAACATTCAGTACTTC TRBD1 TRBJ2-4 TRBV19 -
CASSYNPLYEQYF TGTGCCAGCAGTTACAATCCGTTGTACGAGCAGTACTTC - TRBJ2-7 TRBV6-5 -
CASGSGASGANVLTF TGTGCCAGTGGGAGTGGAGCGTCTGGGGCCAACGTCCTGACTTTC - TRBJ2-6 TRBV19 -
CATRTRRDYNEQFF TGTGCCACGCGAACCCGGCGGGACTACAATGAGCAGTTCTTC - TRBJ2-1 TRBV15 -
CASSKGLAANTGELFF TGTGCCAGCAGTAAAGGACTAGCGGCGAACACCGGGGAGCTGTTTTTT TRBD2 TRBJ2-2 TRBV6-1 -
CSVEVIGQGGYGYTF TGCAGCGTTGAAGTCATAGGACAGGGGGGCTATGGCTACACCTTC TRBD1 TRBJ1-2 TRBV29-1 -
CASTDGGYEQYF TGTGCCAGCACAGACGGCGGGTACGAGCAGTACTTC - TRBJ2-7 TRBV7-9 -
CASSLMGTSGSSHEQYF TGTGCCAGCAGCTTAATGGGGACTAGCGGGAGTTCCCACGAGCAGTACTTC TRBD2 TRBJ2-7 TRBV7-6 -
CASSLPGLPFLNEQFF TGTGCCAGCAGCCTCCCGGGACTACCCTTCCTCAATGAGCAGTTCTTC TRBD2 TRBJ2-1 TRBV14 -
CASSDPEAAPSTNYGYTF TGTGCCAGCAGTGACCCCGAGGCGGCTCCCTCGACTAACTATGGCTACACCTTC - TRBJ1-2 TRBV6-4 few